The rows below give T cell receptor beta chains drawn from one sample of a study of T cell repertoires in aging, cancer and after chemotherapy. MiXCR was run by TCRdb on the multiplex PCR reads, yielding one entry per CDR3 protein. The table shows under 8,500 distinct CDR3 sequences, with around 33% occurring only once. The specimen sequenced was blood. The receptors come from a human donor in good health. Each CDR3 is given with its conserved first and last residue. Each record gives: V gene, clone size, D gene, J gene, CDR3 DNA, CDR3 protein. The D gene is left open where the match is weak. Some rows have no size entry. The others give once, few or many, or a class for an expanded clone.

V: TRBV19
size: medium-sized
D: .
J: TRBJ2-1
DNA: TGTGCCAGTAGTTGGGGGGCCACAGGATCCTACAATGAGCAGTTCTTC
CDR3: CASSWGATGSYNEQFF

V: TRBV29-1
size: medium-sized
D: TRBD1
J: TRBJ1-4
DNA: TGCAGCGTTTCTCCTCAGGGGGGGGCTCCTAATGAAAAACTGTTTTTT
CDR3: CSVSPQGGAPNEKLFF

V: TRBV5-4
size: .
D: .
J: TRBJ2-5
DNA: TGCGCCAGCAGCTTTCTAAATCAAGGGAAGGAGACCCAGTACTTC
CDR3: CASSFLNQGKETQYF

V: TRBV6-5
size: few
D: .
J: TRBJ1-1
DNA: TGTGCCAGCAGTTACTCGAGTCCGGCGATTGAAGCTTTCTTT
CDR3: CASSYSSPAIEAFF

V: TRBV19
size: medium-sized
D: TRBD2
J: TRBJ2-5
DNA: TGTGCCAGTAGGGCTAGCGGGCAAGAGACCCAGTACTTC
CDR3: CASRASGQETQYF

V: TRBV6-1
size: .
D: .
J: TRBJ2-7
DNA: TGTGCCAGCAGTGAAACAGGCCTCGCGGACGACGAGCAGTACTTC
CDR3: CASSETGLADDEQYF

V: TRBV13
size: .
D: TRBD2
J: TRBJ2-3
DNA: TGTGCCAGCAGCTTACTTAGCGGGGGGTCCACAGATACGCAGTATTTT
CDR3: CASSLLSGGSTDTQYF

V: TRBV5-1
size: .
D: .
J: TRBJ1-4
DNA: TGCGCCAGCAGCTACCGGGCCGGTAATGAAAAACTGTTTTTT
CDR3: CASSYRAGNEKLFF

V: TRBV6-1
size: few
D: TRBD1
J: TRBJ2-5
DNA: TGTGCCAGCAGTGAATTTTGGGGACAGGAATCAGAGACCCAGTACTTC
CDR3: CASSEFWGQESETQYF

V: TRBV19
size: medium-sized
D: .
J: TRBJ2-7
DNA: TGTGCCAGTAGGGACTTCGACAGCTACGAGCAGTACTTC
CDR3: CASRDFDSYEQYF

V: TRBV20-1
size: .
D: TRBD1
J: TRBJ1-5
DNA: TGCAGTGCTGTATACAGGGGATCGAGCAATCAGCCCCAGCATTTT
CDR3: CSAVYRGSSNQPQHF

V: TRBV4-3
size: .
D: TRBD2
J: TRBJ2-3
DNA: TGTGCCAGCAGCCAAAGTCGGGGGGGCTTAGATACGCAGTATTTT
CDR3: CASSQSRGGLDTQYF

V: TRBV6-5
size: .
D: .
J: TRBJ1-5
DNA: TGTGCCAGCAGTTTGGGACCAGAAGGACAGCCCCAGCATTTT
CDR3: CASSLGPEGQPQHF

V: TRBV18
size: few
D: .
J: TRBJ2-3
DNA: TGTGCCAGCTCACTCGGAGGAACAGGGTACACAGATACGCAGTATTTT
CDR3: CASSLGGTGYTDTQYF

V: TRBV18
size: .
D: .
J: TRBJ1-2
DNA: TGTGCCAGCCACGGCGGGGGGAACTATGGCTACACCTTC
CDR3: CASHGGGNYGYTF

V: TRBV6-5
size: .
D: .
J: TRBJ1-6
DNA: TGTGCCAGCAGGCCACAGTTTAGCTCCTATAATTCACCCCTCCACTTT
CDR3: CASRPQFSSYNSPLHF

V: TRBV5-1
size: .
D: .
J: TRBJ2-5
DNA: TGCGCCAGCAGCCATGAAACAGGGCTGGAGACCCAGTACTTC
CDR3: CASSHETGLETQYF

V: TRBV15
size: medium-sized
D: .
J: TRBJ2-5
DNA: TGTGCCACCAGCAGAGATCTACTGCCGCGGGAGACCCAGTACTTC
CDR3: CATSRDLLPRETQYF

V: TRBV19
size: .
D: TRBD1
J: TRBJ1-5
DNA: TGTGCCAGTAGTATTTGGCGACAGGGGGCGCGACAGCCCCAGCATTTT
CDR3: CASSIWRQGARQPQHF

V: TRBV7-9
size: .
D: .
J: TRBJ2-3
DNA: TGTGCCAGCAGGACTATCGACAGGGAGGTCTGGTATTTT
CDR3: CASRTIDREVWYF

V: TRBV19
size: .
D: .
J: TRBJ1-5
DNA: TGTGCCAGTAGTAGCCCCATACGTCAATATCAGCCCCAGCATTTT
CDR3: CASSSPIRQYQPQHF

V: TRBV6-5
size: medium-sized
D: TRBD1
J: TRBJ2-5
DNA: TGTGCCAGCAGTTACTCGACAGGGGGACGAGAGACCCAGTACTTC
CDR3: CASSYSTGGRETQYF

V: TRBV6-5
size: .
D: TRBD1
J: TRBJ1-5
DNA: TGTGCCAGCAGACCCCTTCAGGGACAGGGAAATCAGCCCCAGCATTTT
CDR3: CASRPLQGQGNQPQHF

V: TRBV6-5
size: .
D: .
J: TRBJ1-1
DNA: TGTGCCAGCAGTTCCAAGACGGGGAACACTGAAGCTTTCTTT
CDR3: CASSSKTGNTEAFF

V: TRBV18
size: .
D: TRBD1
J: TRBJ1-6
DNA: TGTGCCAGCTCACAGACAGGGAATTTATATAATTCACCCCTCCACTTT
CDR3: CASSQTGNLYNSPLHF

V: TRBV29-1
size: medium-sized
D: .
J: TRBJ2-7
DNA: TGCAGCGTTTCCCGCGGTGGGGGCTACGAGCAGTACTTC
CDR3: CSVSRGGGYEQYF

V: TRBV6-5
size: medium-sized
D: .
J: TRBJ1-6
DNA: TGTGCCAGCACCCTAGACCTGGGCAGATATTCACCCCTCCACTTT
CDR3: CASTLDLGRYSPLHF

V: TRBV6-1
size: .
D: .
J: TRBJ2-4
DNA: TGTGCCAGCAGCCGAGCTGGGGGGTCGCTAGCCAAAAACATTCAGTACTTC
CDR3: CASSRAGGSLAKNIQYF

V: TRBV5-5
size: few
D: .
J: TRBJ1-5
DNA: TGTGCCAGCAGCTTGGAGGTGTCCTACAATCAGCCCCAGCATTTT
CDR3: CASSLEVSYNQPQHF

V: TRBV30
size: .
D: TRBD1
J: TRBJ2-1
DNA: TGTGCCTGGGGGACAGGGATATACAATGAGCAGTTCTTC
CDR3: CAWGTGIYNEQFF

V: TRBV27
size: medium-sized
D: .
J: TRBJ2-7
DNA: TGTGCCAGCAGTCCCCGCGGGGGCACCTACTACGAGCAGTACTTC
CDR3: CASSPRGGTYYEQYF

V: TRBV29-1
size: medium-sized
D: .
J: TRBJ2-2
DNA: TGCAGCGTTGACCCCCGAACCGGGGAGCTGTTTTTT
CDR3: CSVDPRTGELFF

V: TRBV13
size: .
D: TRBD1
J: TRBJ2-7
DNA: TGTGCCAGCAGCTGGACAGGGGCCGGGCAGTACTTC
CDR3: CASSWTGAGQYF

V: TRBV5-4
size: .
D: .
J: TRBJ2-3
DNA: TGTGCCAGCAGCCCCCAGTTGGGGGCCGGAACAGATACGCAGTATTTT
CDR3: CASSPQLGAGTDTQYF

V: TRBV7-9
size: .
D: .
J: TRBJ1-6
DNA: TGTGCCAGCAGCTCAGGACAGATAGGGAGGTCACCCCTCCACTTT
CDR3: CASSSGQIGRSPLHF

V: TRBV19
size: few
D: .
J: TRBJ1-2
DNA: TGTGCCAGTAGTCCAAGTGGGGGTCTCTATGGCTACACCTTC
CDR3: CASSPSGGLYGYTF

V: TRBV11-1
size: few
D: .
J: TRBJ1-1
DNA: TGTGCCAGCAGCTTTCGCGGCAGCCCTGAAGCTTTCTTT
CDR3: CASSFRGSPEAFF

V: TRBV7-6
size: .
D: .
J: TRBJ2-7
DNA: TGTGCCAGCAGCCCCAGCGAGGGGCCCTACGAGCAGTACTTC
CDR3: CASSPSEGPYEQYF

V: TRBV19
size: .
D: .
J: TRBJ1-5
DNA: TGTGCCAGTAGTAGGGAGGGAGGAACGGGTCAGCCCCAGCATTTT
CDR3: CASSREGGTGQPQHF

V: TRBV18
size: .
D: .
J: TRBJ1-6
DNA: TGTGCCAGCTCACCAATCTCCGGGCTAAATTCACCCCTCCACTTT
CDR3: CASSPISGLNSPLHF

V: TRBV6-5
size: .
D: .
J: TRBJ1-1
DNA: TGTGCCAGCAGCCTAATCAACACTGAAGCTTTCTTT
CDR3: CASSLINTEAFF

V: TRBV19
size: .
D: TRBD1
J: TRBJ1-6
DNA: TGTGCCAGTAGTACCGGGGACAGGTACGATTCACCCCTCCACTTT
CDR3: CASSTGDRYDSPLHF

V: TRBV5-6
size: .
D: .
J: TRBJ1-5
DNA: TGTGCCAGCAGCTTGGGGGTTTACCAGCCCCAGCATTTT
CDR3: CASSLGVYQPQHF